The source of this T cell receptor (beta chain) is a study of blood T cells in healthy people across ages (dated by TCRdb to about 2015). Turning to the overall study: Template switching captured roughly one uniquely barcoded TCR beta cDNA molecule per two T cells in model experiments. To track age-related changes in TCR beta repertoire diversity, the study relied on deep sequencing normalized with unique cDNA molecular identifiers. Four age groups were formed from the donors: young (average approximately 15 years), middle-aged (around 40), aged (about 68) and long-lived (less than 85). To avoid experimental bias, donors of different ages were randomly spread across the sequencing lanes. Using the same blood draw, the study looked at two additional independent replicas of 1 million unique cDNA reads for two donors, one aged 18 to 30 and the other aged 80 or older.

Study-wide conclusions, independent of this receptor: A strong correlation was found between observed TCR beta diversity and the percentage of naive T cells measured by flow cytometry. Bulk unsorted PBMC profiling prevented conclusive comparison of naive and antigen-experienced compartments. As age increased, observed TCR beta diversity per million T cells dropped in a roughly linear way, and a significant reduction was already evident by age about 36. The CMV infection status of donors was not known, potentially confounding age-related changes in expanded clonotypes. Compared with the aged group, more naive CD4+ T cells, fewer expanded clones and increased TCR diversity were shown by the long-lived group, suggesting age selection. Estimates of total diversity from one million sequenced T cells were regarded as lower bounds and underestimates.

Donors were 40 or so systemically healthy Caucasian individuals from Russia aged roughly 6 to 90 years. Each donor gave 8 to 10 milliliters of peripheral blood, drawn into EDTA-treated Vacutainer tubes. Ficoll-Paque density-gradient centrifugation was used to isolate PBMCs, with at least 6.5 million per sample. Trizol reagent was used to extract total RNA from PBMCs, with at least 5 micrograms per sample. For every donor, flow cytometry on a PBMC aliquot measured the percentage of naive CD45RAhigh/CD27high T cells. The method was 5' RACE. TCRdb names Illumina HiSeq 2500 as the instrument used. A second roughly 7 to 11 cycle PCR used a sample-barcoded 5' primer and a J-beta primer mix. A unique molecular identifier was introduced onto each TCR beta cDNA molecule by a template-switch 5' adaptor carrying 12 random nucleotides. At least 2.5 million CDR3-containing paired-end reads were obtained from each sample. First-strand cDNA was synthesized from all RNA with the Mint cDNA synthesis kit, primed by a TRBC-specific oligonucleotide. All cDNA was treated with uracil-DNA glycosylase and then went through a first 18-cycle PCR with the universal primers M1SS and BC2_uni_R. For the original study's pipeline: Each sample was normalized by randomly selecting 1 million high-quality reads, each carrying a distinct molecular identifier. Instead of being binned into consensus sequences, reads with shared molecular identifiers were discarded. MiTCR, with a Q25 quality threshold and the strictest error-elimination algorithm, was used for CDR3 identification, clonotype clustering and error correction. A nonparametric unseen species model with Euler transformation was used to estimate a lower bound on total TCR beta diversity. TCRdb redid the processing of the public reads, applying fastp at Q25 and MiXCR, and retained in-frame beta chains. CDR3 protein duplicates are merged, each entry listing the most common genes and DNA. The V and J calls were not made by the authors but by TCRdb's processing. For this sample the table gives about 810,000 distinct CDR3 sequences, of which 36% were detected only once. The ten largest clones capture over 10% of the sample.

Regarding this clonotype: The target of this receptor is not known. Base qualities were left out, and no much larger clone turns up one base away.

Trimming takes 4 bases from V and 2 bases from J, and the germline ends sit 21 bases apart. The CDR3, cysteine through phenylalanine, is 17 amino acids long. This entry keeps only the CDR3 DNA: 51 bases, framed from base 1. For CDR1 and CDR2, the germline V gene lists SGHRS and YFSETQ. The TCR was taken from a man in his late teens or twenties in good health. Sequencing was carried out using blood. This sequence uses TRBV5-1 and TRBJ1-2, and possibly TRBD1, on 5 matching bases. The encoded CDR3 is CASSVGTTGISNYGYTF. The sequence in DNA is TGCGCCAGCAGCGTCGGGACTACAGGAATCTCCAACTATGGCTACACCTTC.